The 31 T cell receptor beta chains presented below share a single source sample, sequenced in a study of cytomegalovirus exposure and HLA in healthy donors. 13 Jbeta primers and 60 Vbeta primers were used for the PCR. Libraries were prepared by immunoSEQ multiplex PCR; TCRdb keeps only in-frame clonotypes and omits some of them. The sample comprises 150,000 to 200,000 clones, approximately 80% of which are singletons, and roughly 15% rests with the top ten. Sequencing input: PBMCs. The receptors here all came from a woman aged 30 to 39 in good health and CMV-seropositive.

This clone was observed a single time. This chain joins TRBV28 and TRBJ1-4; 10 positions agree with TRBD1. Trimming took 2 bases from V and 7 from J; bases not matched to a gene: 1. This CDR3 region has 14 residues. In germline, CDR1 is MDHEN, CDR2 SYDVKM. The CDR3 DNA is TGTGCCAGCAGTTTAAGGACAGGGGGTGAAAAACTGTTTTTT. This codes for CASSLRTGGEKLFF. The full variable domain, rest sourced from reference TRBV28 and TRBJ1-4, is DVKVTQSSRYLVKRTGEKVFLECVQDMDHENMFWYRQDPGLGLRLIYFSYDVKMKEKGDIPEGYSVSREKKERFSLILESASTNQTSMYLCASSLRTGGEKLFFGSGTQLSVL.

V usage is TRBV5-1 and J usage is TRBJ2-5; perhaps TRBD2 as D (5 bases). The CDR3 is made up of 13 amino acids. V lost 6 bases, J lost 5 bases, and 14 bases lay in between. CDR1 is SGHRS, CDR2 YFSETQ, per germline. CDR3 bases: TGCGCCAGCATCCAGGCCCCGGGGGAGACCCAGTACTTC. As protein: CASIQAPGETQYF.

CDR3 residues: CASSPTSGGLTYEQYF. The DNA for the CDR3 is TGTGCCAGCTCGCCTACTAGCGGGGGACTCACCTACGAGCAGTACTTC. V and J are TRBV18 and TRBJ2-7; TRBD2 aligns across 11 bases. V was clipped by 6 bases and J by 2 bases; unmatched bases: 9. Germline V CDR1 and CDR2: KGHSH, LQKENI. CDR3 length: 16 amino acids.

The rearrangement uses TRBV5-1 and TRBJ2-7; 7 nucleotides align to TRBD2. The germline V gene has CDR1 SGHRS and CDR2 YFSETQ. The CDR3 runs to 13 residues. The V gene end was trimmed by 2 bases and the J gene end by 5 bases; junction bases not matched to a gene: 4. The DNA for the CDR3 is TGCGCCAGCAGCTTCCAGCGGGGCCACGAGCAGTACTTC. This codes for CASSFQRGHEQYF.

The V call is TRBV11-3, the J call TRBJ2-5, with D possibly TRBD2 on 6 matching bases. Per germline, CDR1 SGHNT and CDR2 YENEEA. Trimming took 2 bases from V and 4 from J, leaving 17 bases between them. CDR3 length equals 16 residues. CDR3 residues: CASSLSPSVRRETQYF. The CDR3 DNA is TGTGCCAGCAGCTTATCCCCTAGCGTGAGGCGAGAGACCCAGTACTTC.

There are a few counts of this clone. This chain joins TRBV11-3 and TRBJ1-1, with 7 nucleotides matching TRBD1. CDR3 length equals 16 residues. The V and J ends lost 1 base and 5 bases, in that order; junction bases with no gene match: 10. Per the germline V gene, CDR1 is SGHNT and CDR2 is YENEEA. The DNA for the CDR3 is TGTGCCAGCAGCTTAGTCCAGGGGGAGGTAGGGACTGAAGCTTTCTTT. Amino acid sequence: CASSLVQGEVGTEAFF.

V is TRBV28 and J is TRBJ1-5; a possible D gene is TRBD1 (5 bases). The CDR3 is 20 residues long. Germline V gene data show CDR1 as MDHEN and CDR2 as SYDVKM. Trimming shortened V by 6 bases and J by 1 base, and 28 bases separated the two germline ends. The CDR3 DNA is TGTGCCAGCAGCCCAATAGTGGGGCGAGAGGTTCTTGTCAGCAATCAGCCCCAGCATTTT. Encoded protein: CASSPIVGREVLVSNQPQHF. Drawing the rest from reference TRBV28 and TRBJ1-5, the complete variable domain is DVKVTQSSRYLVKRTGEKVFLECVQDMDHENMFWYRQDPGLGLRLIYFSYDVKMKEKGDIPEGYSVSREKKERFSLILESASTNQTSMYLCASSPIVGREVLVSNQPQHFGDGTRLSIL.

The chain uses TRBV28 and TRBJ1-5; no clear D. CDR3 size: 13 residues. Trimming took off 7 bases at V and 6 bases at J, with 13 bases between the two ends. In germline, CDR1 is MDHEN, CDR2 SYDVKM. In DNA, the CDR3 is TGTGCCAGCACCCCCACGAGACTTCAGCCCCAGCATTTT. The encoded protein is CASTPTRLQPQHF.

The chain joins TRBV5-6 to TRBJ2-7, with 9 bases matching TRBD2. J gave up 4 bases and V 4 bases, and 18 bases lay outside the gene matches. This CDR3 is built from 18 residues. Germline V lookup: CDR1 SGHDT, CDR2 YYEEEE. CDR3 in amino acids: CASSRPVGLAGIFYEQYF. CDR3 DNA: TGTGCCAGCAGCCGTCCGGTGGGGCTAGCGGGGATCTTTTACGAGCAGTACTTC.

J is TRBJ2-3 and V is TRBV6-1; D not resolved. This CDR3 is 15 amino acids long. Looked up from germline, CDR1 is MNHNS and CDR2 is SASEGT. V shed 0 bases and J shed 0 bases, with 7 bases lying between them. The CDR3 DNA sequence: TGTGCCAGCAGTGAAGCGGCCAGTAGCACAGATACGCAGTATTTT. As protein: CASSEAASSTDTQYF.

The rearrangement joins TRBV15 to TRBJ2-7; tentatively, D is TRBD2 (6 bases). V was pared by 0 bases and J by 9 bases, with 21 bases between. Looked up from germline, CDR1 is LNHNV and CDR2 is YYDKDF (reference sequence). The CDR3 runs 16 residues. The CDR3 here is CATSRDEDGSPLGQYF. As DNA, the CDR3 is TGTGCCACCAGCAGAGATGAGGACGGGAGCCCTCTGGGGCAGTACTTC.

In DNA form, the CDR3 reads TGCGCCAGCAGCCCCCCCCCGGGGAGCGGGAAGTACAATGAGCAGTTCTTC. It specifies CASSPPPGSGKYNEQFF. J is TRBJ2-1 and V is TRBV4-3; 7 bases fit TRBD2. V was pared by 4 bases and J by 4 bases, with 13 bases of the junction left unmatched. The CDR3 has 17 amino acids. Looked up from germline, CDR1 is LGHNA and CDR2 is YSLEER.

The genes are TRBV5-1 and TRBJ2-1; the match to TRBD2 covers 10 bases. Germline V gene lookup returns CDR1 SGHRS and CDR2 YFSETQ. The length of the CDR3 is 13 residues. The junction had 2 bases not matched to a gene; V was cut back by 3 bases and J by 8 bases. For the CDR3, the DNA is TGCGCCAGCAGCTCGCTAGCGGGGGATGAGCAGTTCTTC. Protein product: CASSSLAGDEQFF.

The chain recombines TRBV30 with TRBJ1-5; the D gene is possibly TRBD1 (5 bases). V was cut by 6 bases and J by 4 bases, with 13 bases left in between. Germline assignment: CDR1 GTSNPN and CDR2 SVGIG (reference sequence). The CDR3 runs to 13 residues. This CDR3 reads CACQGDLNQPQHF. Written as DNA, the CDR3 is TGTGCCTGCCAGGGCGATCTTAATCAGCCCCAGCATTTT. The full variable domain, its missing parts supplied by reference TRBV30 and TRBJ1-5, is SQTIHQWPATLVQPVGSPLSLECTVEGTSNPNLYWYRQAAGRGLQLLFYSVGIGQISSEVPQNLSASRPQDRQFILSSKKLLLSDSGFYLCACQGDLNQPQHFGDGTRLSIL.

This chain joins TRBV2 and TRBJ2-5, with D perhaps TRBD1 (7 bases). The CDR3 has 14 residues. Germline loops: CDR1 SNHLY, CDR2 FYNNEI. The V and J ends lost 1 base and 5 bases respectively, with 11 bases between them. The DNA for the CDR3 is TGTGCCAGCAGTGAAGGCAGGGGGGTTGAGACCCAGTACTTC. It specifies CASSEGRGVETQYF. The variable domain in full, with the rest retrieved from reference TRBV2 and TRBJ2-5, is EPEVTQTPSHQVTQMGQEVILRCVPISNHLYFYWYRQILGQKVEFLVSFYNNEISEKSEIFDDQFSVERPDGSNFTLKIRSTKLEDSAMYFCASSEGRGVETQYFGPGTRLLVL.

The chain recombines TRBV19 with TRBJ2-7; D gene ambiguous. The germline CDR1 and CDR2 sequences are LNHDA and SQIVND (reference sequence). Trimming shortened V by 1 base and J by 0 bases, and 10 bases separated the two germline ends. The CDR3 is 15 residues long. The CDR3 nucleotides read TGTGCCAGTAGTATAGCGGGTCGAGACTCCTACGAGCAGTACTTC. Residues: CASSIAGRDSYEQYF.

The chain has TRBV5-1 and TRBJ2-7, with D maybe TRBD2 (6 bases). The CDR3 length is 14 residues. Germline V gene data show CDR1 as SGHRS and CDR2 as YFSETQ. V lost 2 bases and J lost 7, with 16 bases in between. As DNA, the CDR3 is TGCGCCAGCAGCTTAGAACAGCCAGGAGGGGAGCAGTACTTC. Translated, it gives CASSLEQPGGEQYF.

The chain employs TRBV6-1 and TRBJ1-2; the D gene is possibly TRBD1 (6 bases). The V gene lost 0 bases and the J gene lost 6 bases, with 20 bases spanning the gap. The length of the CDR3 is 17 residues. Germline V gene data show CDR1 as MNHNS and CDR2 as SASEGT. The CDR3, as DNA: TGTGCCAGCAGTGAAGCGATAGGCCGCCGGGGGGGCAATGGCTACACCTTC. Protein: CASSEAIGRRGGNGYTF.

This sequence joins TRBV4-1 and TRBJ1-6; tentatively, D is TRBD1 (5 bases). Germline CDR1 reads MGHRA; CDR2 reads YSYEKL. V lost 3 bases and J lost 0, with 18 bases in between. This CDR3 spans 19 amino acids. The CDR3 coding sequence is TGCGCCAGCAGCCAGGACGGACTGCGGGGGAGCTCCTATAATTCACCCCTCCACTTT. Protein: CASSQDGLRGSSYNSPLHF.

The genes are TRBV19 and TRBJ2-2, with D maybe TRBD2 (5 bases). Trimming stripped 10 bases from V and 0 bases from J, with 12 bases between. The CDR3 is 14 amino acids. The germline gives CDR1 LNHDA, CDR2 SQIVND (reference sequence). In DNA form, the CDR3 reads TGTGCCACTAAGACGGGGACGAACACCGGGGAGCTGTTTTTT. It translates to CATKTGTNTGELFF.

The V gene is TRBV29-1, the J gene TRBJ2-3, with 8 bases that match TRBD1. Germline V CDR1 and CDR2: SQVTM, ANQGSEA. The trim removed 0 bases at V and 4 bases at J, leaving 6 bases unmatched. This CDR3 contains 15 residues. CDR3 protein: CSVEEVTGVPDTQYF. The CDR3, as DNA: TGCAGCGTTGAAGAGGTGACAGGGGTACCAGATACGCAGTATTTT.

The chain couples TRBV30 to TRBJ2-1, with 13 bases identical to TRBD2. The length of the CDR3 is 16 residues. In germline, CDR1 is GTSNPN, CDR2 SVGIG (reference sequence). V lost 3 bases to trimming and J lost 10 bases; unmatched junction nucleotides: 12. CDR3 nucleotide sequence: TGTGCCTGGAGACACCTAGGGACTAGCGGGATTGGGGAGCAGTTCTTC. It is translated as CAWRHLGTSGIGEQFF.

V and J are TRBV7-2 and TRBJ2-1; the match to TRBD2 covers 11 bases. Germline loops: CDR1 SGHTA, CDR2 FQGNSA. V dropped 4 bases and J dropped 4; count of bases not matched to a gene: 6. The CDR3 has 16 residues. CDR3 DNA: TGTGCCAGCAGCTCGGGGGGGACTAGCGGTTACAATGAGCAGTTCTTC. Translating gives CASSSGGTSGYNEQFF.

The rearrangement links TRBV19 to TRBJ1-5, with D tentatively TRBD1 (6 bases). There are 15 residues in the CDR3. CDR1 and CDR2 (germline): LNHDA, SQIVND (reference sequence). Trimming took 5 bases from V and 3 from J, leaving 14 bases between them. The CDR3, as DNA: TGTGCCAGTAGTCGGGGGGCAGGGGACAATCAGCCCCAGCATTTT. Translating it yields CASSRGAGDNQPQHF. Supplemented by reference TRBV19 and TRBJ1-5, the full variable domain reads DGGITQSPKYLFRKEGQNVTLSCEQNLNHDAMYWYRQDPGQGLRLIYYSQIVNDFQKGDIAEGYSVSREKKESFPLTVTSAQKNPTAFYLCASSRGAGDNQPQHFGDGTRLSIL.

The V and J genes are TRBV29-1 and TRBJ2-3; 9 nucleotides align to TRBD1. The CDR3 covers 15 residues. With V trimmed by 6 bases and J by 8 bases, 15 bases remained unmatched. Germline lookup yields CDR1 SQVTM and CDR2 ANQGSEA. The CDR3, as DNA: TGCAGCGTAATCCCGGGACAGGGTTTACCGCGTACGCAGTATTTT. It yields the protein CSVIPGQGLPRTQYF.

A few counts support this clone. J is TRBJ1-2 and V is TRBV5-1; 9 bases are a match to TRBD1. Trimming cost V 4 bases and J 8 bases; bases outside gene matches: 6. Germline V lookup: CDR1 SGHRS, CDR2 YFSETQ. The CDR3 totals 13 residues. The CDR3 sequence is CASSMDRGVGYTF. The CDR3 region has the DNA TGCGCCAGCAGCATGGACAGGGGTGTCGGCTACACCTTC. The variable domain in full, completed from reference TRBV5-1 and TRBJ1-2, reads KAGVTQTPRYLIKTRGQQVTLSCSPISGHRSVSWYQQTPGQGLQFLFEYFSETQRNKGNFPGRFSGRQFSNSRSEMNVSTLELGDSALYLCASSMDRGVGYTFGSGTRLTVV.

The J gene is TRBJ1-3, the V gene TRBV28; a possible D gene is TRBD1 (6 bases). Germline CDR1 and CDR2: MDHEN and SYDVKM. The CDR3 extends over 15 amino acids. V lost 2 bases to trimming and J lost 4 bases, with 12 bases between them. CDR3 sequence (DNA): TGTGCCAGCAGTTTAGCAACAGGGACAGGAAACACCATATATTTT. It yields the protein CASSLATGTGNTIYF.

As DNA, the CDR3 is TGTGCCAGCAGCGTAGGGACAGGAAACATTCAGTACTTC. Protein product: CASSVGTGNIQYF. The chain has TRBV9 and TRBJ2-4, with TRBD1 identical over 7 bases. J gave up 6 bases and V 0 bases, and 0 bases lay outside the gene matches. The CDR3 contains 13 residues. The germline V gene encodes CDR1 SGDLS and CDR2 YYNGEE.

This chain links TRBV7-3 with TRBJ2-1, with 13 bases aligning to TRBD2. V gave up 4 bases and J gave up 10 bases; unmatched junction bases: 7. The CDR3 is made up of 15 amino acids. In germline, CDR1 is SGHTA, CDR2 FQGTGA. The CDR3 DNA reads as TGTGCCAGCAGCTCCGGACTAGCGGGAGCCTACGAGCAGTTCTTC. Its translation is CASSSGLAGAYEQFF.

As to this clone: At one boundary the junction diverges from the germline segment, which might be a read error. The chain recombines TRBV7-9 with TRBJ2-5; 7 bases align to TRBD1. Per the germline V gene, CDR1 is SEHNR and CDR2 is FQNEAQ (reference sequence). This CDR3 spans 17 amino acids. The CDR3 is CSSSLALSGGAQETQYF. As DNA, the CDR3 is TGTTCCAGCAGCTTAGCGCTGTCAGGGGGTGCCCAAGAGACCCAGTACTTC.

This rearrangement joins TRBV5-1 to TRBJ2-1; D gene ambiguous. Germline V gives CDR1 SGHRS, CDR2 YFSETQ. Trimming took off 4 bases at V and 0 bases at J, with 11 bases between the two ends. The CDR3 is 15 residues long. CDR3 in amino acids: CASSVAADSYNEQFF. Here the CDR3 DNA reads TGCGCCAGCAGCGTAGCTGCCGACTCCTACAATGAGCAGTTCTTC.